The rows below give T cell receptor beta chains drawn from one sample of a study of blood T cell repertoires in COVID-19. Method: immunoSEQ multiplex PCR; TCRdb's copy keeps in-frame clones and lacks some. The sample carries around 310,000 clones, 90% recorded once. Specimen: peripheral blood. The receptors stem from a woman between 35 and 50 years old with COVID-19, enrolled during active disease. Each CDR3 is given with its conserved first and last residue. D genes are given only for firm matches.

j_call v_call d_call cdr3_aa
TRBJ1-6 TRBV6-4 - CASSDGGNSPLHF
TRBJ1-6 TRBV6-2/TRBV6-3 - CASSYGPGASSPLHF
TRBJ1-1 TRBV28 - CASIRSSRYTEAFF
TRBJ1-1 TRBV19 TRBD1 CASNNILPPRDRGRRDTEAFF
TRBJ1-1 TRBV4-2 - CASSQDQFNTEAFF
TRBJ1-1 TRBV7-2 - CASSLGRGNVNTEAFF
TRBJ1-3 TRBV7-2 - CASSSLTFSGNTIYF
TRBJ2-2 TRBV4-2 TRBD2 CASSQAGTRTGELFF
TRBJ2-2 TRBV19 - CASTTGKGNTGELFF
TRBJ1-6 TRBV7-2 TRBD1 CASSLKAGGNSPLHF
TRBJ2-5 TRBV5-5 TRBD2 CASRPTSGGEETQYF
TRBJ1-6 TRBV6-6 - CASSGEGPLHF
TRBJ2-7 TRBV7-6 - CASSPNAPGPLSSYEQYF
TRBJ1-1 TRBV28 - CASSLGGLEAFF
TRBJ1-5 TRBV5-4 - CASSLWQGGNQPQHF
TRBJ1-2 TRBV27 TRBD1 CASSSGQGHYGYTF
TRBJ1-4 TRBV7-9 TRBD1 CASSPRQGARIEKLFF
TRBJ1-1 TRBV29-1 - CSVAWRFMNTEAFF
TRBJ2-3 TRBV2 - CASSLATDTQYF
TRBJ2-1 TRBV7-2 - CASSLDRVGDEQFF
TRBJ1-2 TRBV9 - CASSVGQPYTNYGYTF
TRBJ1-4 TRBV30 - CAWSPQGGGEKLFF
TRBJ1-6 TRBV27 - CASSSNSPLHF
TRBJ1-2 TRBV19 - CASSIDEGTGGYTF